The clone carrying this TCR beta chain came up many times. Germline V gives CDR1 MDHEN, CDR2 SYDVKM. The CDR3 is made up of 14 amino acids. The V and J ends lost 5 bases and 4 bases respectively, with 15 bases between them. The data derive from a study of patients and donors after allogeneic stem cell transplantation. MiXCR was run by TCRdb on the RT-PCR reads, yielding one entry per CDR3 protein. The sample contains about a million distinct CDR3 sequences, more than 15% of which appear only once. The receptor's source is a human donor who was either an allogeneic HSCT recipient or a stem cell or donor lymphocyte infusion donor (not recorded which). It is not recorded whose cells these are; they may come from a transplant donor. Source material: blood, either unsorted or a sorted T cell fraction (not recorded which). The rearrangement joins TRBV28 to TRBJ2-7; D assignment may be TRBD1 or TRBD2 (5 bases each). The CDR3 sequence is CASSGDGDPYEQYF. In DNA form, the CDR3 reads TGTGCCAGCAGTGGGGACGGCGACCCTTACGAGCAGTACTTC.